What follows are 3 T cell receptor beta chains derived from one specimen sequenced in a study of a mutant IDH1 vaccine in newly diagnosed glioma (dated by TCRdb to the early 2020s). The time point label of this sample denotes: week 5, during vaccination. Each vaccine dose was 300 ug of a 20-mer mutant IDH1 peptide in Montanide, given subcutaneously with topical imiquimod. The method behind the library was the immunoSEQ multiplex PCR assay. TCRdb limited this immuneACCESS table to in-frame rearrangements with V and J called. A share of clones is missing; checked studies link under half to unresolved V genes, and the rest is unexplained. Present in this sample are fewer than 65,000 clones, approximately 82% of which were seen just once. The biggest ten clones account for more than 3% of the sample. Antigen specificity for these receptors is unknown. Specimen: PBMCs, collected from a glioma patient whose treatment included an IDH1 peptide vaccine. These receptors were taken from a man in his thirties or forties with glioma.

V is TRBV7-8 and J is TRBJ2-5; a weak D match, TRBD2 (5 bases). V was cut by 6 bases and J by 4 bases, with 12 bases left in between. The CDR3 runs to 13 residues. Germline values: CDR1 SGHVS, CDR2 FQNEAQ. In DNA form, the CDR3 reads TGTGCCAGCAGTCGGGGATCTCCAGAGACCCAGTACTTC. This sequence encodes CASSRGSPETQYF.

The V and J genes are TRBV6-1 and TRBJ2-3; D unresolved. The CDR3 is 13 amino acids. Per germline, CDR1 MNHNS and CDR2 SASEGT. The germline V and J ends were trimmed by 2 bases and 4 bases, with 7 bases remaining between them. The CDR3 spells CASSEFFADTQYF. The CDR3 region has the DNA TGTGCCAGCAGTGAATTCTTTGCAGATACGCAGTATTTT.

The V gene is TRBV30, the J gene TRBJ1-1, with D perhaps TRBD1 (5 bases). The length of the CDR3 is 15 residues. Trimming stripped 0 bases from V and 0 bases from J, with 11 bases between. Germline V gene data show CDR1 as GTSNPN and CDR2 as SVGIG (reference sequence). CDR3 coding DNA: TGTGCCTGGAGTGTACAAGGACACTTGAACACTGAAGCTTTCTTT. Translated, it gives CAWSVQGHLNTEAFF.